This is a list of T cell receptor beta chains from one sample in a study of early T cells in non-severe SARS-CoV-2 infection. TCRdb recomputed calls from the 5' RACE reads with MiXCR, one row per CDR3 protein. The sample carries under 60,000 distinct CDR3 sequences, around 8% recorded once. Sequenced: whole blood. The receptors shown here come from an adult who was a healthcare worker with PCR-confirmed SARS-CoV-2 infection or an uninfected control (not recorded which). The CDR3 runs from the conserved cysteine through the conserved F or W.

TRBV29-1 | CSVVEGSYGYTF
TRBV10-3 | CAIAPIQGSSYEQYF
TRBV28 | CASSIGESPYNEQFF
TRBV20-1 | CSAQRERLNEQYF
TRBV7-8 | CASSTTGSWTPLHF
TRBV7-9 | CASSPSGGMSYNEQFF
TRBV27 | CASSLRVDQPQHF
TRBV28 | CASSFGGGDGSYEQYF
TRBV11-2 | CASSSSSGRAVRQFF
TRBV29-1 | CSVQTSGGAHEQFF
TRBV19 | CASSIGASGGDEQFF
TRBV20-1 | CSARGGYEQYF
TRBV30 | CAWRGTLGYEQYF
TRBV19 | CASSIPHQPQHF
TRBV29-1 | CSVEKDFGYTF
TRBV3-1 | CASSAQRREQYF
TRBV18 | CASSQPGQGFGYTF
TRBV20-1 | CSAREGTYENYGYTF
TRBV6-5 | CASSYSGRTEAFF
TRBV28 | CASSFGSQGTETQYF
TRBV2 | CASSPITGELFF
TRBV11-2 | CASSLEGVIYEQYF
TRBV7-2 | CASSFGMNTEAFF
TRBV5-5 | CASSRREDTQYF
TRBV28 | CASRSQAQETQYF
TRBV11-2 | CASRNTEAFF